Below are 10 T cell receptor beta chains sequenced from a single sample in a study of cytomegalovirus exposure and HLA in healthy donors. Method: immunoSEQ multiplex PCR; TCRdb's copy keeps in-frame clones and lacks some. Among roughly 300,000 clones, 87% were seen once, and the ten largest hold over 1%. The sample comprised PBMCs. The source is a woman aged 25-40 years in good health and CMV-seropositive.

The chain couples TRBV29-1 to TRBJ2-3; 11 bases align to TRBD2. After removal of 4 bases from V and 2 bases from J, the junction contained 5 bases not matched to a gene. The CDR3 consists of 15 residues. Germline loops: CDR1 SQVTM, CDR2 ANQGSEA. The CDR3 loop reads CSVAGLAELTDTQYF. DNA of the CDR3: TGCAGCGTTGCGGGACTAGCGGAACTCACAGATACGCAGTATTTT.

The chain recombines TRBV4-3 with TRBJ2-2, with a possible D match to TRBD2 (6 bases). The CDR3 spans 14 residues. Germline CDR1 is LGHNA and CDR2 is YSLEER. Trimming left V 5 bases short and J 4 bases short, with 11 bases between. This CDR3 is CASSLAEGTGELFF. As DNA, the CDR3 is TGCGCCAGCAGCTTAGCGGAGGGCACCGGGGAGCTGTTTTTT.

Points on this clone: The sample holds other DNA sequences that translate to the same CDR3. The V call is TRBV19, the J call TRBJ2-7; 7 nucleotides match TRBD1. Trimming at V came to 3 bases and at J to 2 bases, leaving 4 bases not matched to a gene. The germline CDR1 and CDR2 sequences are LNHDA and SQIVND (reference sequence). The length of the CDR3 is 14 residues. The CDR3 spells CASSIGQGAYEQYF. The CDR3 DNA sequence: TGTGCCAGTAGTATTGGGCAGGGGGCCTACGAGCAGTACTTC.

The CDR3 is CASRGARDRVYNEQFF. In DNA form, the CDR3 reads TGTGCCAGCAGGGGGGCACGGGACAGGGTTTACAATGAGCAGTTCTTC. The chain carries TRBV25-1 and TRBJ2-1, with TRBD1 identical over 9 bases. The CDR3 runs 16 residues. V was clipped by 6 bases and J by 4 bases; unmatched bases: 10. Looked up from germline, CDR1 is MGHDK and CDR2 is SYGVNS.

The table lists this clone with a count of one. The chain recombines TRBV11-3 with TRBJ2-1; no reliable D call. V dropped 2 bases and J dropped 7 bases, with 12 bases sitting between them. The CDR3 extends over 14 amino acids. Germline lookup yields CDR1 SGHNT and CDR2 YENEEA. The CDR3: CASSLYRNTNEQFF. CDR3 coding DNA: TGTGCCAGCAGCTTATATAGAAATACGAATGAGCAGTTCTTC.

The CDR3 loop reads CASSQYRGKDQPQHF. CDR3 coding DNA: TGTGCCAGCAGCCAATACAGGGGGAAAGATCAGCCCCAGCATTTT. The rearrangement uses TRBV2 and TRBJ1-5; 8 bases agree with TRBD1. Trimming at V came to 6 bases and at J to 5 bases, leaving 9 bases not matched to a gene. Germline assignment: CDR1 SNHLY and CDR2 FYNNEI. This CDR3 contains 15 residues.

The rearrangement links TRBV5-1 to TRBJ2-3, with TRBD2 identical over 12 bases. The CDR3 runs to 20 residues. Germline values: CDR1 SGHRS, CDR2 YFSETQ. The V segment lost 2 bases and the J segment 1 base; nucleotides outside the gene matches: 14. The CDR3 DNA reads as TGCGCCAGCAGCTTACTACGATCCGGGACTAGCGGGCCTCGCACAGATACGCAGTATTTT. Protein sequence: CASSLLRSGTSGPRTDTQYF. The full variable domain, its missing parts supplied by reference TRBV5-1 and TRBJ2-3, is KAGVTQTPRYLIKTRGQQVTLSCSPISGHRSVSWYQQTPGQGLQFLFEYFSETQRNKGNFPGRFSGRQFSNSRSEMNVSTLELGDSALYLCASSLLRSGTSGPRTDTQYFGPGTRLTVL.

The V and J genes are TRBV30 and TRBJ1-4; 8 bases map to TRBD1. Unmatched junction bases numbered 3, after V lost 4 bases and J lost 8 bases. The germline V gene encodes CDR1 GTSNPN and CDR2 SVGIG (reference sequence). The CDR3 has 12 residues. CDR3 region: CAWNTGGEKLFF. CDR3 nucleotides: TGTGCCTGGAATACAGGGGGAGAAAAACTGTTTTTT.

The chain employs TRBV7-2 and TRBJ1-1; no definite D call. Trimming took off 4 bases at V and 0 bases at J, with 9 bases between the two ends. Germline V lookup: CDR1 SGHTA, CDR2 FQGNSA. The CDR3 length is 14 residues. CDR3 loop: CASSSVAMNTEAFF. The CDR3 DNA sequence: TGTGCCAGCAGCTCGGTCGCGATGAACACTGAAGCTTTCTTT.

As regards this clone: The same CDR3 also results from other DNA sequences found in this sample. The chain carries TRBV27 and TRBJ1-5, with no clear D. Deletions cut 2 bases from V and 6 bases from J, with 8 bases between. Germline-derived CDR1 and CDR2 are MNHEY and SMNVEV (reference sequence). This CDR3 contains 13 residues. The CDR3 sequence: CASSLSRTQPQHF. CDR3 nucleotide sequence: TGTGCCAGCAGTTTAAGTCGTACTCAGCCCCAGCATTTT.